The rows below give T cell receptor beta chains drawn from one sample of a study of blood T cells in healthy people across ages. TCRdb ran MiXCR on the 5' RACE reads and lists one entry per CDR3 protein. This table has about 1.5 million distinct CDR3 sequences, 42% appearing once. The sequenced sample was blood. These receptors were taken from a woman aged 18 to 35 in good health. The conserved cysteine and the conserved F or W are not part of the CDR3 here. The order of the fields is V gene, CDR3 protein.

TRBV4-1 | ASSQDLAGEPGSEQY
TRBV20-1 | SFSGRARYEQY
TRBV10-3 | AISRGTEGSYEQY
TRBV20-1 | SARERAGPRFYEQY
TRBV4-3 | ASSQDGFGTQY
TRBV12-3/TRBV12-4 | ASSPVSLAGRSDTQY
TRBV12-3/TRBV12-4 | ASSFSTGLGGYT
TRBV9 | ASSLSGGTNNEQY
TRBV7-2 | ASSLVLNPKQTQY
TRBV10-3 | AISGSGQGAKIYSEQF
TRBV7-6 | ASSLAGLGLDEKLF
TRBV7-9 | ASSSRDRNMNTEAF
TRBV6-2/TRBV6-3 | ASAVTTDTQY
TRBV20-1 | SARGPISTDTQY
TRBV4-3 | ASSPTGLESNQPQH
TRBV6-2/TRBV6-3 | ASSYSRLTPTDTQY
TRBV7-2 | ASSSTALGKLF
TRBV20-1 | SASSYNSPLH
TRBV9 | ASSVLAGVGEQF
TRBV4-1 | ASSHSRDSAGSPLH
TRBV27 | ASSLLGGREQY
TRBV7-2 | ASSQQTGVEQF
TRBV7-3 | ASSSWGGSEAF
TRBV12-3/TRBV12-4 | ASGAHSGSPGELF
TRBV4-3 | ASTRGDSRPF
TRBV5-1 | ASSTRGDNEQF
TRBV24-1 | ATSDLTGQGAHEQF
TRBV7-2 | ASSLIGPETQY
TRBV6-2/TRBV6-3 | ASSYSTFGQPQH